The 29 T cell receptor beta chains below all came from one sample that was sequenced in a study of shared clonotypes between healthy human individuals. Assay used: immunoSEQ multiplex PCR; TCRdb lists only in-frame clones, some missing. The sample contains approximately 650,000 clones, around 95% of which appear only once. Naive-designated CD8 cells lacked CD45RO, were positively enriched for CCR7, and omitted terminally differentiated effector memory CD45RA+ cells. Sequenced sample: naive CD8+ T cells sorted from blood. Receptors originate from a woman in her twenties or thirties in good health.

This rearrangement joins TRBV5-4 to TRBJ2-7, with D tentatively TRBD2 (7 bases). The CDR3 totals 15 residues. In germline, CDR1 is SGHNT, CDR2 YYREEE (reference sequence). V lost 0 bases and J 7 bases, leaving 17 bases between the germline ends. CDR3 amino acids: CASSLGTVPAGEQYF. The CDR3 DNA is TGTGCCAGCAGCTTGGGGACAGTCCCAGCGGGGGAGCAGTACTTC. The full variable domain, rest sourced from reference TRBV5-4 and TRBJ2-7, is ETGVTQSPTHLIKTRGQQVTLRCSSQSGHNTVSWYQQALGQGPQFIFQYYREEENGRGNFPPRFSGLQFPNYSSELNVNALELDDSALYLCASSLGTVPAGEQYFGPGTRLTVT.

The genes are TRBV5-5 and TRBJ2-7, with D unresolved. The V and J ends lost 4 bases and 0 bases respectively, with 5 bases between them. The V gene's germline CDR1 is SGHKS and CDR2 YYEKEE (reference sequence). This CDR3 spans 12 amino acids. The CDR3 loop is CASSTGSYEQYF. The CDR3 DNA reads TGTGCCAGCAGCACCGGCTCCTACGAGCAGTACTTC.

The CDR3 reads CASSFLAGDLREQYF. In nucleotides, the CDR3 is TGTGCCAGCAGCTTCTTAGCGGGAGATCTAAGAGAGCAGTACTTC. The genes are TRBV11-2 and TRBJ2-7, with 9 bases that match TRBD2. The CDR3 consists of 15 residues. Germline CDR1 and CDR2: SGHAT and FQNNGV. Trimming at V came to 3 bases and at J to 7 bases, leaving 10 bases not matched to a gene.

The rearrangement links TRBV28 to TRBJ1-4; 10 nucleotides agree with TRBD1. The V gene end was trimmed by 7 bases and the J gene end by 9 bases; junction bases not matched to a gene: 8. CDR1 is MDHEN, CDR2 SYDVKM, per germline. CDR3 length: 14 residues. The CDR3 nucleotides are TGTGCCAGCAACACGGGACAGGGGAGGAAAAAACTGTTTTTT. Translated, it gives CASNTGQGRKKLFF.

This chain uses TRBV28 with TRBJ2-1, with TRBD2 matching over 13 bases. Germline assignment: CDR1 MDHEN and CDR2 SYDVKM. With 4 bases clipped from V and 7 bases from J, the junction kept 4 bases outside the gene matches. The CDR3 runs to 15 residues. DNA for the CDR3: TGTGCCAGCAGTTGGACTAGCGGGAGTATGAATGAGCAGTTCTTC. Translation gives CASSWTSGSMNEQFF.

The chain recombines TRBV27 with TRBJ2-2, with 13 bases identical to TRBD2. V lost 5 bases and J lost 5; bases outside the gene matches: 8. CDR1 is MNHEY, CDR2 SMNVEV, per germline (reference sequence). This CDR3 is built from 17 residues. In DNA form, the CDR3 reads TGTGCCAGCAGTCCCGGACTAGCGGGAGTGTGGACCGGGGAGCTGTTTTTT. Its protein product is CASSPGLAGVWTGELFF.

The chain links TRBV28 to TRBJ2-1; D gene ambiguous. This CDR3 is 14 amino acids long. V was pared by 2 bases and J by 4 bases, with 9 bases between. In germline, CDR1 is MDHEN, CDR2 SYDVKM. CDR3 loop: CASSLRDLYNEQFF. CDR3 nucleotide sequence: TGTGCCAGCAGTTTACGTGACTTATACAATGAGCAGTTCTTC. The full variable domain, completed using reference TRBV28 and TRBJ2-1, is DVKVTQSSRYLVKRTGEKVFLECVQDMDHENMFWYRQDPGLGLRLIYFSYDVKMKEKGDIPEGYSVSREKKERFSLILESASTNQTSMYLCASSLRDLYNEQFFGPGTRLTVL.

In DNA form, the CDR3 reads TGTGCCAGCAGTCTAAGGACTAGCGGTTACAATGAGCAGTTCTTC. The encoded protein is CASSLRTSGYNEQFF. The chain employs TRBV27 and TRBJ2-1, with 10 bases that match TRBD2. CDR1 is MNHEY and CDR2 is SMNVEV in the germline V gene (reference sequence). J lost 4 bases, V lost 5 bases, and 5 bases had no gene match. The length of the CDR3 is 15 residues.

The CDR3 spells CASRIDRGMPEAFF. For the CDR3, the DNA is TGTGCCAGCAGGATCGACAGGGGAATGCCTGAAGCTTTCTTT. The chain is built from TRBV28 and TRBJ1-1; 8 bases are shared with TRBD1. CDR1 and CDR2 (germline): MDHEN, SYDVKM. The CDR3 runs 14 residues. The V gene end was trimmed by 6 bases and the J gene end by 6 bases; junction bases not matched to a gene: 9.

The chain joins TRBV27 to TRBJ2-3, with TRBD2 matching 7 bases. The germline V gene has CDR1 MNHEY and CDR2 SMNVEV (reference sequence). J lost 0 bases, V lost 4 bases, and 7 bases had no gene match. This CDR3 is 16 amino acids long. Written as DNA, the CDR3 is TGTGCCAGCAGTTCGACGGGACTATTAAGCACAGATACGCAGTATTTT. This translates into CASSSTGLLSTDTQYF.

The chain links TRBV27 to TRBJ2-1; 7 positions agree with TRBD2. The CDR3 length is 14 residues. Per germline, CDR1 MNHEY and CDR2 SMNVEV (reference sequence). J lost 0 bases, V lost 5 bases, and 1 base had no gene match. CDR3 bases: TGTGCCAGCAGTCAGCGGGGCTCCTACAATGAGCAGTTCTTC. Translation gives CASSQRGSYNEQFF.

This CDR3 is CASSLGRGQAIYGYTF. The CDR3, as DNA: TGTGCCAGCAGCTTAGGCCGGGGACAGGCCATCTATGGCTACACCTTC. The V gene is TRBV13, the J gene TRBJ1-2, with TRBD1 identical over 8 bases. V shed 0 bases and J 4 bases; nucleotides not matched to a gene: 7. From germline, CDR1 is PRHDT and CDR2 FYEKMQ (reference sequence). The CDR3 is made up of 16 amino acids.

The chain carries TRBV2 and TRBJ2-7; D is possibly TRBD2 (6 bases). Trimming shortened V by 6 bases and J by 3 bases, and 12 bases separated the two germline ends. Germline V CDR1 and CDR2: SNHLY, FYNNEI. This CDR3 is built from 13 residues. The CDR3 DNA follows: TGTGCCAGCAGCGCGGGTAGCGGCTACGAGCAGTACTTC. Translated, it gives CASSAGSGYEQYF.

This chain uses TRBV5-1 with TRBJ2-7; D gene ambiguous. The CDR3 loop spans 16 amino acids. CDR1 is SGHRS, CDR2 YFSETQ, per germline. V was trimmed by 5 bases and J by 4 bases, leaving 22 bases between them. The CDR3 DNA sequence: TGCGCCAGCAGTAAAAAGGTTCTCACCTTAAATTACGAGCAGTACTTC. Translation gives CASSKKVLTLNYEQYF.

This chain's CDR3 is CASRVIRTGLNTGELFF. DNA of the CDR3: TGTGCCAGCAGGGTAATTAGGACAGGGTTGAACACCGGGGAGCTGTTTTTT. This chain uses TRBV28 with TRBJ2-2; 8 nucleotides align to TRBD1. Trimming removed 6 bases from V and 1 base from J; junction bases left unmatched: 10. Germline V CDR1 and CDR2: MDHEN, SYDVKM. This CDR3 comprises 17 residues.

This rearrangement joins TRBV7-9 to TRBJ1-1; tentatively, D is TRBD1 (6 bases). CDR3 length: 16 residues. Germline assignment: CDR1 SEHNR and CDR2 FQNEAQ (reference sequence). Trimming removed 7 bases from V and 3 bases from J, with 21 bases in between. The CDR3 spells CASTRPGQGRYTEAFF. The CDR3 DNA is TGTGCCAGCACCCGACCAGGTCAGGGGAGGTACACTGAAGCTTTCTTT.

V is TRBV4-1 and J is TRBJ2-5, with TRBD1 identical over 7 bases. CDR1 and CDR2 (germline): MGHRA, YSYEKL. This CDR3 has 15 residues. V lost 3 bases and J lost 2; bases outside the gene matches: 6. The CDR3 bases are TGCGCCAGCAGCCAGCGAACACAGGGGCAAGAGACCCAGTACTTC. As protein: CASSQRTQGQETQYF.

This rearrangement joins TRBV28 to TRBJ1-5; the D gene is possibly TRBD1 (6 bases). The V end was cut by 5 bases, the J end by 6 bases, with 14 bases between. The germline V gene encodes CDR1 MDHEN and CDR2 SYDVKM. This CDR3 is 14 amino acids long. The CDR3 is CASSAYRATQPQHF. In DNA form, the CDR3 reads TGTGCCAGCAGTGCCTACAGGGCGACTCAGCCCCAGCATTTT. Using reference TRBV28 and TRBJ1-5 for the parts outside the CDR3, the full variable domain is DVKVTQSSRYLVKRTGEKVFLECVQDMDHENMFWYRQDPGLGLRLIYFSYDVKMKEKGDIPEGYSVSREKKERFSLILESASTNQTSMYLCASSAYRATQPQHFGDGTRLSIL.

The V and J genes are TRBV29-1 and TRBJ1-1; a possible D gene is TRBD1 (5 bases). Germline assignment: CDR1 SQVTM and CDR2 ANQGSEA. The V and J ends lost 3 bases and 5 bases respectively, with 7 bases between them. This CDR3 is 11 amino acids long. The CDR3: CSVDGTTEAFF. As DNA, the CDR3 is TGCAGCGTTGATGGGACTACTGAAGCTTTCTTT. Full variable domain (remainder filled in from reference TRBV29-1 and TRBJ1-1): SAVISQKPSRDICQRGTSLTIQCQVDSQVTMMFWYRQQPGQSLTLIATANQGSEATYESGFVIDKFPISRPNLTFSTLTVSNMSPEDSSIYLCSVDGTTEAFFGQGTRLTVV.

The V gene is TRBV29-1, the J gene TRBJ2-1; possibly TRBD1 or TRBD2 for D (5 bases each). V gave up 3 bases and J gave up 4 bases, with 10 bases separating them. This CDR3 region has 13 residues. CDR1 and CDR2 (germline): SQVTM, ANQGSEA. The CDR3 sequence: CSVDRGTYNEQFF. For the CDR3, the DNA is TGCAGCGTTGATCGTGGGACGTACAATGAGCAGTTCTTC.

The chain employs TRBV5-1 and TRBJ2-7; D gene unclear. This CDR3 is 13 amino acids long. The germline gives CDR1 SGHRS, CDR2 YFSETQ. V dropped 0 bases and J dropped 4 bases, with 8 bases sitting between them. Here the CDR3 DNA reads TGCGCCAGCAGCTTGGCGCCTCTTTACGAGCAGTACTTC. It specifies CASSLAPLYEQYF.

The V gene is TRBV4-1, the J gene TRBJ2-1; TRBD2 aligns across 8 bases. Germline assignment: CDR1 MGHRA and CDR2 YSYEKL. The V segment lost 0 bases and the J segment 5 bases; nucleotides outside the gene matches: 6. CDR3 length equals 16 residues. The CDR3 sequence: CASSQEGLVGDNEQFF. As DNA, the CDR3 is TGCGCCAGCAGCCAAGAGGGACTAGTAGGGGACAATGAGCAGTTCTTC.

The J gene is TRBJ2-1, the V gene TRBV27; 8 nucleotides align to TRBD1. The V gene end was trimmed by 6 bases and the J gene end by 1 base; junction bases not matched to a gene: 8. Germline lookup yields CDR1 MNHEY and CDR2 SMNVEV (reference sequence). The CDR3 is 16 residues long. CDR3 amino acids: CASRTGATLSYNEQFF. In DNA, the CDR3 is TGTGCCAGCAGGACAGGGGCCACGTTATCCTACAATGAGCAGTTCTTC.

This clone is a singleton in its sample. The chain uses TRBV7-6 and TRBJ1-1; D uncertain. Germline CDR1 and CDR2: SGHVS and FNYEAQ. The CDR3 consists of 13 residues. Deletions cut 4 bases from V and 2 bases from J, with 8 bases between. CDR3 amino acids: CASSSTVNTEAFF. CDR3 in DNA: TGTGCCAGCAGCTCCACAGTTAACACTGAAGCTTTCTTT.

The CDR3 region has the DNA TGTGCCAGCAGCTCAATATTAGCGGGAGTAAGGACCGGGGAGCTGTTTTTT. As protein: CASSSILAGVRTGELFF. The chain employs TRBV11-2 and TRBJ2-2; 9 nucleotides match TRBD2. Germline V gene lookup returns CDR1 SGHAT and CDR2 FQNNGV. V was pared by 4 bases and J by 5 bases, with 11 bases of the junction left unmatched. The CDR3 runs 17 residues. Drawing the rest from reference TRBV11-2 and TRBJ2-2, the complete variable domain is EAGVAQSPRYKIIEKRQSVAFWCNPISGHATLYWYQQILGQGPKLLIQFQNNGVVDDSQLPKDRFSAERLKGVDSTLKIQPAKLEDSAVYLCASSSILAGVRTGELFFGEGSRLTVL.

In nucleotides, the CDR3 is TGTGCCAGCAGCTTAGATCCGGGGAGGGGAGAGACCCAGTACTTC. Translation: CASSLDPGRGETQYF. The V gene is TRBV13, the J gene TRBJ2-5, with 7 bases that match TRBD2. Per germline, CDR1 PRHDT and CDR2 FYEKMQ (reference sequence). Trimming cost V 1 base and J 4 bases; bases outside gene matches: 6. The CDR3 covers 15 residues.

The CDR3 DNA sequence: TGTGCCAGCAGCTATTGGGGGACTAGCTACGAGCAGTACTTC. Residues: CASSYWGTSYEQYF. The rearrangement links TRBV5-6 to TRBJ2-7; 8 bases line up with TRBD2. Germline CDR1 reads SGHDT; CDR2 reads YYEEEE. The CDR3 contains 14 residues. V lost 3 bases to trimming and J lost 3 bases; unmatched junction nucleotides: 5.

This clone was counted once. V gene TRBV27 combines with J gene TRBJ2-2, with D maybe TRBD1 (6 bases). Trimming left V 4 bases short and J 6 bases short, with 21 bases between. The CDR3 is made up of 17 amino acids. CDR1 MNHEY and CDR2 SMNVEV come from the germline V gene (reference sequence). CDR3 sequence: CASSSPSGVVDAGELFF. DNA for the CDR3: TGTGCCAGCAGTTCGCCTTCAGGGGTGGTAGATGCCGGGGAGCTGTTTTTT.

The gene calls are TRBV28 and TRBJ1-5; no reliable D call. The CDR3 is 15 amino acids. V lost 2 bases and J lost 0, with 8 bases in between. Germline V gene lookup returns CDR1 MDHEN and CDR2 SYDVKM. CDR3 coding DNA: TGTGCCAGCAGTTTACAGGCCTTTAGCAATCAGCCCCAGCATTTT. It is translated as CASSLQAFSNQPQHF.